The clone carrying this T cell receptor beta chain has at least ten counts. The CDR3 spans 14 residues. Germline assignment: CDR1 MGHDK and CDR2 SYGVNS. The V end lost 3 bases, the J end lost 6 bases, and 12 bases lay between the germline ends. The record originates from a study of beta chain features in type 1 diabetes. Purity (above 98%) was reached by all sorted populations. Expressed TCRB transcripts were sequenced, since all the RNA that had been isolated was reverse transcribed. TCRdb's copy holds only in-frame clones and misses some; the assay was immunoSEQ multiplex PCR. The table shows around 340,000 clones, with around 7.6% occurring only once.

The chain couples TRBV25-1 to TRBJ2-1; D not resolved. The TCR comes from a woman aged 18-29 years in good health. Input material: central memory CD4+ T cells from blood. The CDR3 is CASSDSRYGNEQFF. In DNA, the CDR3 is TGTGCCAGCAGTGATAGCAGATATGGCAATGAGCAGTTCTTC.